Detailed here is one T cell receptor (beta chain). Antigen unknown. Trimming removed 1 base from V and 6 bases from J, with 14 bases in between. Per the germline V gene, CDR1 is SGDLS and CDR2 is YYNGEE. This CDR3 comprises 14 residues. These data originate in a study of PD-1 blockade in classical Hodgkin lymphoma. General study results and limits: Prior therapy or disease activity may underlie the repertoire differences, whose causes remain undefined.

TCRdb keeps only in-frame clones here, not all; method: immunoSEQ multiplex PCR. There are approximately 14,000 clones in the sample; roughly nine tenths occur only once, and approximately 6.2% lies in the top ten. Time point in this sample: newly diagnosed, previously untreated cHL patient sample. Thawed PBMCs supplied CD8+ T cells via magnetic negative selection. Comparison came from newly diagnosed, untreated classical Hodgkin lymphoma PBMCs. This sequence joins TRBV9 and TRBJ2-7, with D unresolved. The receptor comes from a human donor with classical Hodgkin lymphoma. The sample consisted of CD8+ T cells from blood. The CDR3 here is CASSVTGQAPEQYF. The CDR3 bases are TGTGCCAGCAGCGTAACCGGGCAAGCCCCCGAGCAGTACTTC.